Below, 21 T cell receptor beta chains from the same sample are listed, as sequenced in a study of lymphopenia after photon versus proton radiotherapy. Only in-frame clones appear in the TCRdb table, and some are missing; sequencing was by immunoSEQ multiplex PCR. The sample consists of 55,000 to 70,000 clones, around 92% of them appearing once. The sequencing here drew on peripheral blood, taken from a patient treated with photon-based radiotherapy. The receptor set was obtained from a woman between 35 and 50 years old with cholangiocarcinoma.

This chain joins TRBV5-6 and TRBJ1-5; D ambiguous. This CDR3 spans 13 amino acids. CDR1 and CDR2 (germline): SGHDT, YYEEEE. The V and J ends lost 0 bases and 3 bases respectively, with 4 bases between them. CDR3 amino acids: CASSLDPNQPQHF. In DNA form, the CDR3 reads TGTGCCAGCAGCTTGGACCCCAATCAGCCCCAGCATTTT. Full variable domain (remainder filled in from reference TRBV5-6 and TRBJ1-5): DAGVTQSPTHLIKTRGQQVTLRCSPKSGHDTVSWYQQALGQGPQFIFQYYEEEERQRGNFPDRFSGHQFPNYSSELNVNALLLGDSALYLCASSLDPNQPQHFGDGTRLSIL.

The CDR3 sequence: CASTGPGYEQYF. The CDR3 bases are TGTGCCAGTACTGGCCCGGGCTACGAGCAGTACTTC. The rearrangement links TRBV19 to TRBJ2-7; D call uncertain. Per the germline V gene, CDR1 is LNHDA and CDR2 is SQIVND (reference sequence). The CDR3 has 12 residues. Trimming stripped 7 bases from V and 3 bases from J, with 10 bases between.

By share, this clone counts as medium-sized. The chain couples TRBV4-2 to TRBJ2-7, with D perhaps matching TRBD1 or TRBD2 (5 bases each). This CDR3 is 15 amino acids long. Germline V gene sequence: CDR1 LGHNA, CDR2 YNFKEQ. The ends were cut back, 1 base at V and 0 bases at J, with 10 bases in the middle. The CDR3 loop reads CASSQGDLSSYEQYF. As DNA, the CDR3 is TGTGCCAGCAGCCAAGGGGACCTGAGCTCCTACGAGCAGTACTTC.

The gene calls are TRBV30 and TRBJ2-2; TRBD2 matches at 8 bases. The CDR3 is made up of 15 amino acids. Germline loops: CDR1 GTSNPN, CDR2 SVGIG (reference sequence). The junction had 6 bases not matched to a gene; V was cut back by 3 bases and J by 3 bases. The CDR3 nucleotides read TGTGCCTGGAGCCTCGGGAGGGGGGACACCGGGGAGCTGTTTTTT. Its protein product is CAWSLGRGDTGELFF.

This clone was seen only once. This rearrangement joins TRBV6-5 to TRBJ1-2; TRBD1 might be the D (5 bases). This CDR3 region has 15 residues. CDR1 is MNHEY and CDR2 is SVGAGI in the germline V gene. V shed 6 bases and J shed 1 base, with 15 bases lying between them. CDR3 amino acids: CASRAGGLDNYGYTF. CDR3 in DNA: TGTGCCAGCAGGGCGGGGGGTTTGGATAACTATGGCTACACCTTC.

The chain combines TRBV5-1 with TRBJ2-1; 10 bases match TRBD2. With V trimmed by 4 bases and J by 5 bases, 3 bases remained unmatched. This CDR3 is 14 amino acids long. The germline gives CDR1 SGHRS, CDR2 YFSETQ. The CDR3 DNA is TGCGCCAGCAGCCTCGGGACTAGCGACAATGAGCAGTTCTTC. Translating gives CASSLGTSDNEQFF.

The genes are TRBV18 and TRBJ1-4, with D tentatively TRBD1 (5 bases). The germline CDR1 and CDR2 sequences are KGHSH and LQKENI. V lost 2 bases and J 0 bases, leaving 7 bases between the germline ends. The CDR3 contains 15 residues. CDR3: CASSPLGATNEKLFF. The CDR3 nucleotides read TGTGCCAGCTCACCATTAGGGGCAACTAATGAAAAACTGTTTTTT. The full variable domain, with the rest looked up from reference TRBV18 and TRBJ1-4, is NAGVMQNPRHLVRRRGQEARLRCSPMKGHSHVYWYRQLPEEGLKFMVYLQKENIIDESGMPKERFSAEFPKEGPSILRIQQVVRGDSAAYFCASSPLGATNEKLFFGSGTQLSVL.

The J gene is TRBJ1-2, the V gene TRBV20-1; D is undetermined. Germline lookup yields CDR1 DFQATT and CDR2 SNEGSKA (reference sequence). The CDR3 has 10 residues. Trimming removed 5 bases from V and 8 bases from J, with 9 bases in between. The CDR3 DNA is TGCAGTGCTTCTCGAGAGGGCTACACCTTC. It codes for CSASREGYTF.

The rearrangement links TRBV19 to TRBJ2-6, with D possibly TRBD1 on 6 matching bases. V lost 5 bases to trimming and J lost 0 bases, with 17 bases between them. Germline lookup yields CDR1 LNHDA and CDR2 SQIVND (reference sequence). This CDR3 spans 18 amino acids. As DNA, the CDR3 is TGTGCCAGTAGTCCCAAGGGGGTAGGGAGCTCTGGGGCCAACGTCCTGACTTTC. Translation gives CASSPKGVGSSGANVLTF.

V usage is TRBV6-1 and J usage is TRBJ1-5, with a possible D match to TRBD1 (6 bases). Trimming shortened V by 4 bases and J by 4 bases, and 14 bases separated the two germline ends. The CDR3 spans 15 residues. Germline CDR1 and CDR2: MNHNS and SASEGT. The CDR3 region is CASSGRTEGNQPQHF. CDR3 nucleotides: TGTGCCAGCAGTGGTCGGACAGAGGGGAATCAGCCCCAGCATTTT.

This clone occurred once. The CDR3 coding sequence is TGTGCCAGTAGTATTCCGCTCTACAATGAGCAGTTCTTC. Protein: CASSIPLYNEQFF. The chain employs TRBV19 and TRBJ2-1; D not resolved. Germline V gives CDR1 LNHDA, CDR2 SQIVND (reference sequence). This CDR3 is built from 13 residues. V was clipped by 3 bases and J by 3 bases, with 6 bases between them.

This chain links TRBV5-6 with TRBJ1-1; D is possibly TRBD1 (5 bases). The V gene lost 2 bases and the J gene lost 1 base, with 12 bases spanning the gap. The CDR3 has 15 amino acids. The germline CDR1 and CDR2 sequences are SGHDT and YYEEEE. The CDR3 loop is CASSLSGTGNTEAFF. CDR3 in DNA: TGTGCCAGCAGCTTATCAGGGACGGGGAACACTGAAGCTTTCTTT.

The rearrangement joins TRBV7-9 to TRBJ2-1, with 15 nucleotides matching TRBD2. After removal of 5 bases from V and 8 bases from J, the junction contained 7 bases not matched to a gene. Germline CDR1 and CDR2: SEHNR and FQNEAQ (reference sequence). This CDR3 is built from 16 residues. CDR3 sequence reads: CASSRRTSGRVDEQFF. In DNA form, the CDR3 reads TGTGCCAGCAGCCGACGGACTAGCGGGAGGGTCGATGAGCAGTTCTTC.

The rearrangement links TRBV4-1 to TRBJ1-6; no firm D call. The CDR3 has 15 amino acids. Germline CDR1 and CDR2: MGHRA and YSYEKL. V dropped 4 bases and J dropped 6 bases, with 13 bases sitting between them. DNA for the CDR3: TGCGCCAGCAGCCTAGAGGCCCCCCTTAATTCACCCCTCCACTTT. Translating gives CASSLEAPLNSPLHF.

J is TRBJ1-1 and V is TRBV13, with D uncertain. Germline V lookup: CDR1 PRHDT, CDR2 FYEKMQ (reference sequence). V dropped 0 bases and J dropped 7 bases, with 12 bases sitting between them. The length of the CDR3 is 14 residues. The CDR3: CASSLGQENSEAFF. In DNA form, the CDR3 reads TGTGCCAGCAGCTTAGGACAAGAAAATAGTGAAGCTTTCTTT.

V is TRBV11-2 and J is TRBJ1-3; maybe TRBD1 (5 bases). V was trimmed by 3 bases and J by 0 bases, leaving 15 bases between them. Germline V CDR1 and CDR2: SGHAT, FQNNGV. This CDR3 is built from 17 residues. CDR3 nucleotide sequence: TGTGCCAGCAGCTTGGGACGAAAGGTAAGCTCTGGAAACACCATATATTTT. This encodes CASSLGRKVSSGNTIYF.

The chain combines TRBV2 with TRBJ1-1, with D possibly TRBD1 on 6 matching bases. Germline V gene data show CDR1 as SNHLY and CDR2 as FYNNEI. V was cut by 7 bases and J by 5 bases, with 20 bases left in between. The CDR3 spans 15 residues. CDR3 residues: CASTLTGAPGTEAFF. The CDR3 DNA reads as TGTGCCAGCACCCTGACAGGCGCGCCTGGGACTGAAGCTTTCTTT.

J is TRBJ2-1 and V is TRBV13, with 10 nucleotides matching TRBD2. The ends lost 4 bases at V and 4 bases at J; junction bases unmatched: 4. CDR1 PRHDT and CDR2 FYEKMQ come from the germline V gene (reference sequence). The CDR3 has 15 amino acids. The CDR3 DNA reads TGTGCCAGCAGCTCAACTAGCGGGGAGTACAATGAGCAGTTCTTC. Translated: CASSSTSGEYNEQFF.

This chain joins TRBV7-9 and TRBJ1-4; D gene uncertain. V gave up 1 base and J gave up 5 bases, with 14 bases separating them. The CDR3 has 16 amino acids. Germline values: CDR1 SEHNR, CDR2 FQNEAQ (reference sequence). The CDR3 is CASSLGSPAANEKLFF. DNA of the CDR3: TGTGCCAGCAGCTTAGGGTCCCCAGCGGCGAATGAAAAACTGTTTTTT.

The chain employs TRBV4-1 and TRBJ2-7; D is tentatively TRBD1 or TRBD2 (5 bases each). V shed 1 base and J shed 3 bases, with 7 bases lying between them. The germline gives CDR1 MGHRA, CDR2 YSYEKL. The CDR3 spans 13 residues. Here the CDR3 DNA reads TGCGCCAGCAGCCAAGGGGACGGCTACGAGCAGTACTTC. It is translated as CASSQGDGYEQYF.

The chain joins TRBV19 to TRBJ1-1; unclear D gene. Between the trimmed V and J ends, which lost 4 bases and 5 bases, there was a span of 11 bases. The CDR3 is made up of 13 amino acids. Germline-derived CDR1 and CDR2 are LNHDA and SQIVND (reference sequence). This CDR3 reads CASSTAIGTEAFF. The CDR3 DNA is TGTGCCAGTAGTACAGCCATCGGTACTGAAGCTTTCTTT.